The source of this T cell receptor (beta chain) is a study of cytomegalovirus exposure and HLA in healthy donors (dated by TCRdb to the late 2010s). Concerning the study at large: In an earlier analysis of some 610 of the donors, 276 Gb of sequence data and approximately 120 million unique TCR beta sequences from 150 million to 200 million T cells were reported. Both class I and class II loci were covered by HLA typing, at four-digit resolution. In the later analysis, no new phenotypic data were used to find candidate immune exposures; instead, reliance was placed on TCR beta sequences and their occurrence across donors. To study patterns of TCR occurrence, a later analysis re-analyzed previously published TCR beta repertoires from around 660 donors and added high-resolution HLA genotyping. Across 398 genotyped donors of the cohort, an average of approximately 240,000 unique TCR beta nucleotide sequences per donor were sequenced, and about a sixth of those sequences were non-productive. A later genetic analysis took genome-wide SNP genotypes for about 55% of the 666 donors and used that subset as a discovery cohort. Of the roughly 410 genotyped donors, approximately 80% were placed in the genetic ancestry cluster associated with self-reported Caucasian donors. To decide whether each TCR beta V gene segment behaved as functional or pseudogenic, an earlier analysis of fewer than 750 of the donors relied on high-throughput TCR beta sequencing. The study profiled the T cell repertoires of hundreds of subjects by immunosequencing and related them to cytomegalovirus serostatus. Besides the first cohort of some 670 subjects, a separate validation cohort made up of some 110 different subjects was used. Five DR-DQ haplotypes were treated as single units for association and clustering because of strong linkage in the cohort. The number of typed donors differed by locus: about 620-630 for A, B, C, DRB1 and DQB1; approximately 530 for DQA1; about 600 for DPA1; and some 430 for DPB1. The study aimed to test whether signatures of past pathogen exposure could be identified by cataloging public T cell receptors. To predict cytomegalovirus infection status, the study brought together high-throughput TCR immunosequencing, statistical association of individual TCRs with disease status, and machine learning. All discovery cohort repertoires had been generated using a single sequencing platform. Donor age, sex, ethnicity and CMV serostatus were compiled alongside the repertoire data. An early release that covered some 640 HLA-typed donors contained around 300 gigabases of sequencing data and 70 million to 100 million unique TCR sequences. Broad study findings and their caveats: The study listed over 150 TCR beta chains as associated with cytomegalovirus. A further reported finding was that TCR beta sequences accurately predicted the HLA-A and HLA-B alleles for most subjects in the first cohort. A later analysis found that HLA-associated TCR beta chains were more clonally expanded and had lower generation probabilities than equally common non-associated chains. A later genetic analysis reported fewer N-insertions in productive TCRs among donors in an Asian-associated ancestry cluster than the approximately 670-donor mean. For the cohort, immune exposure information was limited to CMV serostatus. Correlated functional status among segregating V segments might be attributable to linkage disequilibrium, but an unknown experimental factor could not be ruled out. A later analysis found that TCR association rates varied across HLA loci, with DRB1 alleles showing the most associated TCRs and HLA-C alleles the fewest. The earlier analysis of approximately 590 of the donors excluded 15 to 20 rarely observed V segments, including chromosome 9 orphons, because counts were too low. It was suggested by the authors that the approach could potentially be generalized to other disease states and immunological phenotypes. In an earlier analysis of about 600 of the donors, most TCR beta V segments appeared in productive rearrangements about 87% or about 30% of the time, broadly matching IMGT annotations. A cluster of highly shared sequence variants was judged likely to represent a technical artifact of the sequencing pipeline. Because HLA typing was missing for some donors at each locus, association tests included only the typed subset. Across donors, most TCR sequences were observed very rarely, whereas some public TCRs were present in many individuals. Roughly uniform sequencing depth across donors was assumed in presence/absence analyses, although this assumption may not hold. A few of the identified cytomegalovirus-associated TCR beta chains were confirmed in vitro to be specific for cytomegalovirus antigens. Only TCR beta chains were sequenced in this cohort, and the absence of alpha or paired-chain data limited detectable features. At a false discovery rate of 0.05, a later analysis linked around 17,000 TCR beta sequences to specific HLA alleles. Assigning TCR associations to individual alleles was difficult when HLA alleles, especially DR and DQ, strongly co-occurred. A later genetic analysis associated a missense DCLRE1C variant with V-gene and J-gene trimming of TCR beta chains, and an independent cohort replicated the association. In both the original and validation cohorts, the classifier was reported to diagnose cytomegalovirus status with high specificity and sensitivity. According to a later analysis, most CMV-associated TCR beta chains appeared to be HLA-restricted, and the HLA associations seemed to be driven largely by CMV exposure. According to a later analysis, parvovirus B19, influenza, CMV and Epstein-Barr virus appeared linked to several top co-occurrence clusters. Because the 87-base-pair reads could not distinguish some IMGT-functional V segments, including TRBV6-2 and TRBV6-3, those segments were excluded.

The library came from the immunoSEQ multiplex PCR assay. A mixture of 60 forward primers for TCR Vbeta segments and 13 reverse primers for TCR Jbeta segments was used in the multiplex PCR. The CDR3 region of rearranged TCR beta genes was amplified from genomic DNA by a multiplex PCR assay. On the Illumina HiSeq System, the amplified TCR beta libraries were sequenced as 87-base-pair reads. Per the original workflow: A later analysis tallied around 87 million unique TCR beta chains across the 666 repertoires, and approximately 12 million of those chains were shared by two or more donors. A nearest-neighbor algorithm error-corrected the raw reads and collapsed the reads into unique sequences, merging closely related sequences to remove PCR and sequencing errors. Alignment of CDR3 sequences to IMGT reference sequences was used to assign V, D and J gene segments. For a sequence to be retained, a match of at least six nucleotides was required to both a V gene segment and a J gene segment. Rearrangements were classified as productive when the CDR3 lacked stop codons and remained in frame with V and J, and all other rearrangements were classified as non-productive. CDR3 was defined according to IMGT convention as the region running from the second conserved V-encoded cysteine to the conserved J-encoded phenylalanine. The earlier analysis of 550 to 650 of the donors excluded any sequence lacking an unambiguous match to a single V gene segment. In an earlier analysis of some 590 of the donors, a V segment was called functional when productive rearrangements were above 56.7%, and segregating when the standard deviation between donors exceeded 5%. A statistical classification framework was developed to diagnose cytomegalovirus status using the catalog of TCR beta chain sequences. V and J gene assignment, in a later analysis, came from comparing TCR nucleotide sequences with IMGT/GENE-DB human TR gene sequences. The TCRdist pipeline was used in a later analysis to assign CDR3 sequences and most-parsimonious VDJ recombination scenarios. In a later analysis, each TCR beta chain was defined by its CDR3 amino acid sequence together with its V-gene family, and reads lacking a unique V-gene family were excluded. As a way to deal with suspected cross-contamination and a sequencing artifact, a later analysis dropped 450 to 700 nucleotide sequences that were highly shared and had low generation probability. A later analysis calculated a clonal expansion index for each public chain from normalized within-repertoire ranks of inferred template counts. Generation probabilities in a later analysis came from a VDJ recombination model fitted to out-of-frame rearrangements, and those results were checked against IGoR. A later analysis scored TCR-TCR, TCR-HLA and TCR-CMV co-occurrence with hypergeometric tests, applying a repertoire-size bias correction to TCR pairs. In a later analysis, false discovery rates were estimated by permuting HLA or CMV assignments 20 times. In a later analysis, co-occurring TCRs were grouped using DBSCAN, and TCRdist sequence similarity was added for clustering within HLA-allele-positive subsets. For co-occurrence clustering, repertoires with fewer than 30,000 or more than 120,000 public chains were excluded, along with 4 to 6 repertoires with anomalous nucleotide sharing. TCRdb limited this immuneACCESS table to in-frame rearrangements with V and J called. A share of clones is missing; checked studies link under half to unresolved V genes, and the rest is unexplained. Clone size and V and J calls were adopted from that table, with D and trimming inferred from the DNA. The sample has around 110,000 clones on record, 50% to 75% of them singletons. Together, the top ten hold under 9% of the sample.

To note about this clone: Its antigen target is currently unknown. The sample holds no much larger clone one base away, and base qualities are not on file.

According to the germline V gene, CDR1 reads SGHRS and CDR2 reads YFSETQ. Including the terminal cysteine and phenylalanine, the CDR3 comprises 15 residues. Of all the DNA, just the CDR3 is kept, 45 bases in frame from base 1. V drops 7 bases and J drops 3 bases, leaving 20 bases in between. In total, roughly 710 healthy bone marrow donors made up the cohort. At the time of sampling, all cohort members were nominally healthy, though unrecorded immune exposures were likely present. The donor was CMV seropositive and was included in the group of 250 to 350 seropositive cohort members. Every donor gave a peripheral blood sample, and the peripheral blood mononuclear cells from that sample were used for TCR beta sequencing. The Qiagen DNeasy Blood Extraction Kit was used to extract genomic DNA from the blood cell samples.

The TCR was taken from a woman in her 40s in good health and CMV-seropositive. The sequenced sample was PBMCs. This chain joins TRBV5-1 to TRBJ2-7; possibly the D gene is TRBD1, per 6 matching bases. In nucleotides, the sequence is TGCGCCAGCCGTCCAGGTTCGCGGACAGACTACGAGCAGTACTTC. Its translation reads: CASRPGSRTDYEQYF.